Given below is one T cell receptor beta chain in context. The target antigen is unknown. The PCR made use of 60 Vbeta and 13 Jbeta primers. TCRdb's copy holds only in-frame clones and misses some; the assay was immunoSEQ multiplex PCR. In total, the table holds 120,000 to 150,000 clones. Germline V gives CDR1 LNHNV, CDR2 YYDKDF (reference sequence). V gave up 0 bases and J gave up 3 bases, with 15 bases separating them. The length of the CDR3 is 16 residues. The data were taken from a study of cytomegalovirus exposure and HLA in healthy donors. General study points: Investigators reported 150 to 200 TCR beta chains as tied to cytomegalovirus.

Sequenced material: PBMCs. The TCR sequence derives from a woman between 45 and 65 years old in good health and CMV-seronegative. The chain combines TRBV15 with TRBJ2-7; D is possibly TRBD2 (7 bases). In DNA, the CDR3 is TGTGCCACCAGCAGAGATGGAAGGGGGAGGGGCTACGAGCAGTACTTC. Protein: CATSRDGRGRGYEQYF. The variable domain in full, completed from reference TRBV15 and TRBJ2-7, reads DAMVIQNPRYQVTQFGKPVTLSCSQTLNHNVMYWYQQKSSQAPKLLFHYYDKDFNNEADTPDNFQSRRPNTSFCFLDIRSPGLGDTAMYLCATSRDGRGRGYEQYFGPGTRLTVT.